This T cell receptor beta chain emerged from a study of a mutant IDH1 vaccine in newly diagnosed glioma. Study details: The treated group averaged roughly 40 years old and was about 60% male, 37.5% female.

Here immunoSEQ multiplex PCR was the method, and the copy in TCRdb shows in-frame clones only, minus some. The sample lists 59,000 or so clones; about 91% were seen once. Time point specified: baseline, week 1 (first vaccination visit). This sample's treatment: pre-vaccination baseline after standard-of-care therapy. V lost 0 bases to trimming and J lost 3 bases, with 12 bases between them. Germline CDR1 and CDR2: SGHRS and YFSETQ. The CDR3 runs 15 residues. The sequence derives from a man aged 45 to 65 with glioma. The V gene is TRBV5-1, the J gene TRBJ1-1, with D possibly being TRBD1 (5 bases). The sample consisted of PBMCs, taken from a glioma patient treated with radiotherapy, temozolomide or both. CDR3 DNA sequence: TGCGCCAGCAGCTTGGGGGGCCCCTGGGACACTGAAGCTTTCTTT. Protein: CASSLGGPWDTEAFF.